Shown below are 13 T cell receptor beta chains from a single sample sequenced in a study of Ad26.COV2.S vaccination and SARS-CoV-2 variants (dated by TCRdb to the early 2020s). The library was obtained by the immunoSEQ multiplex PCR assay. The source is immuneACCESS, and TCRdb retained only in-frame sequences with V and J called. Part of the clones is not carried over; for the studies checked, unresolved V genes explain less than half of this, and the remainder is unexplained. In this sample the table shows about 330,000 clones, approximately 87% of which occur a single time. The leading ten clones occupy 4.5% to 5.5% of the sample. The treatment or condition label for this specimen denotes: roughly 19 received Ad26.COV2.S at low or high dose, single or two shots; 5 received placebo; per-sample allocation not given. For vaccine and placebo recipients, repertoires were sequenced using samples collected on day 63 after the first injection.

Sequenced here: peripheral blood, sampled in a trial of Ad26.COV2.S vaccine versus placebo. The receptor source for this set is a person aged 18 to 65 who received the Ad26.COV2.S COVID-19 vaccine or a placebo.

The chain combines TRBV6-5 with TRBJ1-1; possible D gene TRBD1, 6 bases. The CDR3 runs to 16 residues. V lost 3 bases and J lost 8, with 22 bases in between. Germline assignment: CDR1 MNHEY and CDR2 SVGAGI. CDR3 coding DNA: TGTGCCAGCAGTTATAGGCCGGCGGACAGCTCAGACGAAGCTTTCTTT. Amino acids: CASSYRPADSSDEAFF.

J is TRBJ1-3 and V is TRBV6-5; the D is unclear. The CDR3 has 15 residues. Germline CDR1 and CDR2: MNHEY and SVGAGI. The germline V and J ends were trimmed by 0 bases and 1 base, with 7 bases remaining between them. CDR3 bases: TGTGCCAGCAGTTACTCGTGGGGATCTGGAAACACCATATATTTT. The encoded protein is CASSYSWGSGNTIYF.

This clone was observed a single time. This CDR3 is CASSHRGRNEAFF. CDR3 nucleotide sequence: TGTGCCAGCAGCCACCGGGGCAGAAATGAAGCTTTCTTT. V is TRBV7-9 and J is TRBJ1-1, with a tentative D call TRBD1 (5 bases). V was cut by 5 bases and J by 7 bases, with 14 bases left in between. The CDR3 has 13 residues. The germline CDR1 and CDR2 sequences are SEHNR and FQNEAQ (reference sequence).

This chain connects TRBV7-2 to TRBJ2-1; 9 bases align to TRBD2. The CDR3 is made up of 15 amino acids. Unmatched junction bases numbered 6, after V lost 5 bases and J lost 4 bases. Per the germline V gene, CDR1 is SGHTA and CDR2 is FQGNSA. The CDR3 bases are TGTGCCAGCAGCCGTAGCGGGGGAGATTACAATGAGCAGTTCTTC. Translation gives CASSRSGGDYNEQFF.

The V gene is TRBV30, the J gene TRBJ1-6, with no clear D. This CDR3 contains 11 residues. Germline V gives CDR1 GTSNPN, CDR2 SVGIG (reference sequence). The ends were cut back, 0 bases at V and 6 bases at J, with 0 bases in the middle. DNA for the CDR3: TGTGCCTGGAGTGTTAATTCACCCCTCCACTTT. It is translated as CAWSVNSPLHF. Looking up the rest from reference TRBV30 and TRBJ1-6 gives the full variable domain: SQTIHQWPATLVQPVGSPLSLECTVEGTSNPNLYWYRQAAGRGLQLLFYSVGIGQISSEVPQNLSASRPQDRQFILSSKKLLLSDSGFYLCAWSVNSPLHFGNGTRLTVT.

V is TRBV7-2 and J is TRBJ2-7; D is unresolved. The CDR3 is made up of 14 amino acids. V was clipped by 2 bases and J by 3 bases, with 11 bases between them. Germline loops: CDR1 SGHTA, CDR2 FQGNSA. The CDR3 protein is CASSLSYPFYEQYF. The DNA for the CDR3 is TGTGCCAGCAGCTTATCGTATCCCTTCTACGAGCAGTACTTC.

V gene TRBV27 combines with J gene TRBJ1-5; TRBD1 might be the D (6 bases). The V gene lost 6 bases and the J gene lost 0 bases, with 12 bases spanning the gap. The CDR3 contains 15 residues. Germline V gene sequence: CDR1 MNHEY, CDR2 SMNVEV (reference sequence). CDR3 sequence (DNA): TGTGCCAGCAGCCCTGGACAGTATAGCAATCAGCCCCAGCATTTT. This gives the protein CASSPGQYSNQPQHF.

This rearrangement joins TRBV13 to TRBJ2-1; no clear D gene. This CDR3 comprises 14 residues. V was pared by 1 base and J by 5 bases, with 9 bases between. Germline loops: CDR1 PRHDT, CDR2 FYEKMQ (reference sequence). CDR3 region: CASSLVLKNNEQFF. CDR3 in DNA: TGTGCCAGCAGCTTAGTCCTCAAAAACAATGAGCAGTTCTTC.

The chain links TRBV28 to TRBJ1-3; tentatively, D is TRBD1 (5 bases). From germline, CDR1 is MDHEN and CDR2 SYDVKM. The V and J ends lost 7 bases and 0 bases respectively, with 16 bases between them. This CDR3 has 16 amino acids. DNA for the CDR3: TGTGCCAGCACCCAAAGAGGGGCTAGCTCTGGAAACACCATATATTTT. This translates into CASTQRGASSGNTIYF.

The genes are TRBV7-3 and TRBJ2-1; 7 positions match TRBD1. CDR3 length: 14 residues. Trimming removed 5 bases from V and 7 bases from J; junction bases left unmatched: 8. The germline CDR1 and CDR2 sequences are SGHTA and FQGTGA. The CDR3 here is CASSPRDSGNEQFF. The CDR3 bases are TGTGCCAGCAGCCCGAGGGACAGTGGGAATGAGCAGTTCTTC.

The chain employs TRBV2 and TRBJ2-1, with a possible D match to TRBD1 (6 bases). The CDR3 is 16 residues long. V lost 4 bases and J lost 5, with 18 bases in between. CDR1 is SNHLY, CDR2 FYNNEI, per germline. The CDR3 protein is CASSASPTGLHNEQFF. CDR3 DNA sequence: TGTGCCAGCAGTGCCTCCCCGACAGGCTTGCACAATGAGCAGTTCTTC.

Concerning this clone: A much larger clone is a single base away; this may be a read error. V and J are TRBV9 and TRBJ2-2; D is uncertain. In germline, CDR1 is SGDLS, CDR2 YYNGEE. V was clipped by 3 bases and J by 0 bases, with 3 bases between them. The CDR3 totals 13 residues. The CDR3 protein is CASSAANTGELFF. CDR3 DNA: TGTGCCAGCAGCGCCGCGAACACCGGGGAGCTGTTTTTT. The complete variable domain, with remaining parts taken from reference TRBV9 and TRBJ2-2, reads DSGVTQTPKHLITATGQRVTLRCSPRSGDLSVYWYQQSLDQGLQFLIQYYNGEERAKGNILERFSAQQFPDLHSELNLSSLELGDSALYFCASSAANTGELFFGEGSRLTVL.

The genes are TRBV3-1 (or the pseudogene TRBV3-2) and TRBJ2-5; D unresolved. V gave up 5 bases and J gave up 3 bases, with 13 bases separating them. This CDR3 is 14 amino acids long. Germline lookup yields CDR1 LGHDT and CDR2 YNNKEL (reference sequence). CDR3 in DNA: TGTGCCAGCAGCTCCCACGCTAGGGAAGAGACCCAGTACTTC. This encodes CASSSHAREETQYF.